This T cell receptor (beta chain) was recorded in a study of cytomegalovirus exposure and HLA in healthy donors. Study information: An early release of data contained about 85 million unique TCRs, which came from HLA-typed donors.

The PCR was carried out with 60 Vbeta primers and 13 Jbeta primers. Libraries were prepared by immunoSEQ multiplex PCR; TCRdb keeps only in-frame clonotypes and omits some of them. The table records 220,000 or so clones, around four fifths of them present only once. The junction had 9 bases not matched to a gene; V was cut back by 3 bases and J by 6 bases. The CDR3 covers 16 residues. Germline values: CDR1 WNHNN, CDR2 SYGVQD (reference sequence). On this clone: What it binds is unknown.

These donors counted as nominally healthy when sampled, but unrecorded immune exposures were likely. Study-wide findings and caveats: V- and J-gene trimming of TCR beta was linked (in a later analysis) to a missense DCLRE1C variant.

Sequenced input: PBMCs. The rearrangement joins TRBV10-1 to TRBJ2-4, with TRBD1 identical over 9 bases. This clonotype originated in a man in his fifties or sixties in good health and CMV-seronegative. The DNA of the CDR3 is TGCGCCAGCAGTGACTCAACAGGGGGCAACGGAAACATTCAGTACTTC. Amino acids: CASSDSTGGNGNIQYF.